This TCR beta chain stems from a study of early T cells in non-severe SARS-CoV-2 infection. About the study: Sequencing targeted bulk RNA from unsorted whole blood, leaving chains unpaired.

J was trimmed by 7 bases and V by 4 bases; bases with no gene match: 8. The V gene's germline CDR1 is SQVTM and CDR2 ANQGSEA. The CDR3 spans 14 residues. TCRdb called the 5' RACE reads again in MiXCR, with one record for every CDR3 protein. The repertoire holds approximately 67,000 distinct CDR3 sequences, with more than 9% as singletons. The sample consisted of whole blood. V and J are TRBV29-1 and TRBJ2-1; 9 nucleotides agree with TRBD2. The receptor comes from an adult who was a healthcare worker with PCR-confirmed SARS-CoV-2 infection or an uninfected control (not recorded which). CDR3 DNA sequence: TGCAGCGTTGGCTTGGGACTAGCTACAAATGAGCAGTTCTTC. Amino acids: CSVGLGLATNEQFF.